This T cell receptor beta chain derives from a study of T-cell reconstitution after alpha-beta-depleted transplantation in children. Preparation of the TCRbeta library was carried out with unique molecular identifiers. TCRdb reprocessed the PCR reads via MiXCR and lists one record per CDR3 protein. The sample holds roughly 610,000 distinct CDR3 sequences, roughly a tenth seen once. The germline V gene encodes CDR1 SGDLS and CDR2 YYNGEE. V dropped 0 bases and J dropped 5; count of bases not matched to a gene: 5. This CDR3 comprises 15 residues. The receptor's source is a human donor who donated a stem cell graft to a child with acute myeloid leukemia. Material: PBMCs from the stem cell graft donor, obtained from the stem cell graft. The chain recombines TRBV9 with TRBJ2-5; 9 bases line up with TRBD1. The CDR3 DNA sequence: TGTGCCAGCAGCGTAGCGGTCGGACAGGGGGAGACCCAGTACTTC. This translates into CASSVAVGQGETQYF.